Sequencing of this TCR beta chain was carried out in a study of PD-1 blockade in mismatch repair-deficient tumors. A few pembrolizumab responders had their TCRs sequenced. With regard to this clone: Its matching antigen is unknown.

The CDR3 length is 15 residues. Germline values: CDR1 MNHEY, CDR2 SMNVEV (reference sequence). J lost 2 bases, V lost 10 bases, and 12 bases had no gene match. TCRdb keeps only in-frame clones here, not all; method: immunoSEQ multiplex PCR. The profile shows some 130,000 clones, around nine tenths of them singletons. General observations from the study: After pembrolizumab, tumor-resident clones rose rapidly, then generally contracted before radiologic responses.

The chain is built from TRBV27 and TRBJ2-5; TRBD2 matches 8 bases. The sequencing here drew on peripheral blood, taken roughly 67 weeks after starting pembrolizumab. This receptor was taken from an adult with mismatch repair-deficient cancer. The CDR3, as DNA: TGTGCCACCTCGACTGGGGCTAGCGGGCAAGAGACCCAGTACTTC. This encodes CATSTGASGQETQYF.